The 27 T cell receptor beta chains listed next were all sequenced from one sample in a study of T cell responses to AZD1222 COVID-19 vaccine. The protocol was immunoSEQ multiplex PCR, while the TCRdb copy is restricted to in-frame clones and leaves out a portion. The data contain approximately 210,000 clones, roughly 90% of them singletons. The sequencing here drew on peripheral blood, taken 28 days after the second AZD1222 dose. The receptors were sampled from an adult who received the AZD1222 COVID-19 vaccine.

The chain joins TRBV25-1 to TRBJ1-2; D not certain. The CDR3 loop spans 14 amino acids. Germline values: CDR1 MGHDK, CDR2 SYGVNS. V lost 5 bases and J lost 4, with 14 bases in between. CDR3 region: CASSTGPKGYGYTF. The CDR3 DNA is TGTGCCAGCAGTACCGGGCCTAAGGGCTATGGCTACACCTTC.

The V call is TRBV30, the J call TRBJ2-1, with unresolved D. The ends were cut back, 3 bases at V and 6 bases at J, with 15 bases in the middle. The length of the CDR3 is 14 residues. CDR1 and CDR2 from the germline V gene are GTSNPN and SVGIG (reference sequence). CDR3 nucleotide sequence: TGTGCCTGGAGGACAACGGATGGGCTCAATGAGCAGTTCTTC. It encodes CAWRTTDGLNEQFF.

This chain uses TRBV29-1 with TRBJ1-2; D unclear. From germline, CDR1 is SQVTM and CDR2 ANQGSEA. V was pared by 3 bases and J by 2 bases, with 4 bases between. The CDR3 has 11 amino acids. CDR3 protein: CSVDMNYGYTF. As DNA, the CDR3 is TGCAGCGTTGACATGAACTATGGCTACACCTTC.

This rearrangement joins TRBV3-1 (or the pseudogene TRBV3-2) to TRBJ1-3; D is ambiguous. V lost 2 bases and J 4 bases, leaving 6 bases between the germline ends. Germline CDR1 is LGHDT and CDR2 is YNNKEL (reference sequence). CDR3 length: 13 residues. This CDR3 reads CASSQFNGNTIYF. CDR3 nucleotide sequence: TGTGCCAGCAGCCAATTCAACGGAAACACCATATATTTT.

The chain has TRBV4-1 and TRBJ2-7, with 12 nucleotides matching TRBD2. V lost 0 bases and J lost 7; bases outside the gene matches: 4. The CDR3 extends over 15 amino acids. From germline, CDR1 is MGHRA and CDR2 YSYEKL. The CDR3 region has the DNA TGCGCCAGCAGCCAAGAACTAGCGGGAGGTAGAGAGCAGTACTTC. The encoded protein is CASSQELAGGREQYF.

The chain uses TRBV30 and TRBJ2-3; D gene unclear. Trimming shortened V by 0 bases and J by 2 bases, and 9 bases separated the two germline ends. The CDR3 has 14 amino acids. The germline gives CDR1 GTSNPN, CDR2 SVGIG (reference sequence). CDR3 bases: TGTGCCTGGAGTGTGGAAACAGACACAGATACGCAGTATTTT. Its protein product is CAWSVETDTDTQYF.

This clone is a singleton in its sample. The chain links TRBV7-2 to TRBJ1-1; tentatively, D is TRBD1 (6 bases). The length of the CDR3 is 14 residues. V shed 3 bases and J shed 0 bases, with 8 bases lying between them. Per germline, CDR1 SGHTA and CDR2 FQGNSA. As DNA, the CDR3 is TGTGCCAGCAGCTTCGGACAGTTGAACACTGAAGCTTTCTTT. This codes for CASSFGQLNTEAFF.

The V and J genes are TRBV30 and TRBJ2-7; 7 bases are a match to TRBD1. Germline CDR1 and CDR2: GTSNPN and SVGIG (reference sequence). The V gene end was trimmed by 5 bases and the J gene end by 2 bases; junction bases not matched to a gene: 6. There are 13 residues in the CDR3. CDR3 in amino acids: CAWGQGVAYEQYF. For the CDR3, the DNA is TGTGCCTGGGGGCAGGGGGTTGCCTACGAGCAGTACTTC.

The J gene is TRBJ2-2, the V gene TRBV18; 9 positions agree with TRBD2. This CDR3 region has 16 residues. Germline lookup yields CDR1 KGHSH and CDR2 LQKENI. J lost 5 bases, V lost 3 bases, and 7 bases had no gene match. CDR3 nucleotides: TGTGCCAGCTCACCTCTAGCGGGATTTGGAACCGGGGAGCTGTTTTTT. Its protein product is CASSPLAGFGTGELFF.

This sequence joins TRBV7-2 and TRBJ2-5; D unclear. This CDR3 comprises 14 residues. Germline CDR1 reads SGHTA; CDR2 reads FQGNSA. The ends were cut back, 4 bases at V and 2 bases at J, with 11 bases in the middle. For the CDR3, the DNA is TGTGCCAGCAGCTCCTTGGGCAGTCAAGAGACCCAGTACTTC. Translated: CASSSLGSQETQYF.

This rearrangement joins TRBV19 to TRBJ1-4; D remains unclear. Germline CDR1 is LNHDA and CDR2 is SQIVND (reference sequence). CDR3 length: 15 amino acids. V was cut by 3 bases and J by 7 bases, with 15 bases left in between. CDR3 nucleotides: TGTGCCAGTAGTATCGAGGGTTGGGGTAGTGAAAAACTGTTTTTT. This encodes CASSIEGWGSEKLFF. The variable domain in full, with the rest retrieved from reference TRBV19 and TRBJ1-4, is DGGITQSPKYLFRKEGQNVTLSCEQNLNHDAMYWYRQDPGQGLRLIYYSQIVNDFQKGDIAEGYSVSREKKESFPLTVTSAQKNPTAFYLCASSIEGWGSEKLFFGSGTQLSVL.

This sequence joins TRBV19 and TRBJ1-2; maybe TRBD1 (5 bases). V was pared by 8 bases and J by 2 bases, with 18 bases between. The CDR3 consists of 15 residues. The germline gives CDR1 LNHDA, CDR2 SQIVND (reference sequence). The CDR3 nucleotides are TGTGCCAGTGACCGCGGGGGGACGGCAAACTATGGCTACACCTTC. Residues: CASDRGGTANYGYTF.

The J gene is TRBJ2-1, the V gene TRBV6-5; no reliable D call. The V end was cut by 7 bases, the J end by 3 bases, with 7 bases between. Germline assignment: CDR1 MNHEY and CDR2 SVGAGI. The CDR3 runs to 12 residues. As DNA, the CDR3 is TGTGCCAGCAAAGGGATCTACAATGAGCAGTTCTTC. Translated, it gives CASKGIYNEQFF.

The rearrangement uses TRBV23-1 and TRBJ1-5; D gene ambiguous. TRBV23-1 is recorded as an ORF, its role being uncertain. The CDR3 length is 12 residues. Trimming removed 10 bases at V and 6 bases at J, with 13 bases between. DNA of the CDR3: TGCGCCATCTCCCCATGGGGTCAGCCCCAGCATTTT. Translating it yields CAISPWGQPQHF.

As concerns this clone: Distinct nucleotide sequences in the sample also encode this CDR3. The chain couples TRBV24-1 to TRBJ2-5; 8 bases line up with TRBD2. The CDR3 has 14 residues. Germline CDR1 KGHDR, CDR2 SFDVKD. Losses at the gene ends were 5 bases for V and 4 bases for J; bases not matched to a gene: 5. CDR3 amino acids: CATSVSGGGETQYF. In DNA form, the CDR3 reads TGTGCCACCAGTGTATCGGGGGGGGGAGAGACCCAGTACTTC.

This clone occurred a few times. V usage is TRBV3-1 (or the pseudogene TRBV3-2) and J usage is TRBJ1-1; TRBD1 matches 7 bases. The CDR3 sequence is 17 residues long. Per germline, CDR1 LGHDT and CDR2 YNNKEL (reference sequence). The J segment lost 3 bases and the V segment lost 0 bases, leaving 10 bases of the junction unmatched. The CDR3 loop is CASSQEGPTGRHTEAFF. CDR3 nucleotide sequence: TGTGCCAGCAGCCAAGAGGGACCGACAGGGAGACACACTGAAGCTTTCTTT.

This chain links TRBV10-3 with TRBJ2-7; D is ambiguous. V shed 0 bases and J shed 6 bases, with 9 bases lying between them. Germline CDR1 ENHRY, CDR2 SYGVKD. This CDR3 region has 13 residues. CDR3 nucleotide sequence: TGTGCCATCAGTGAGTCGGGTCCACGCGAGCAGTACTTC. Translation gives CAISESGPREQYF.

The V and J genes are TRBV5-4 and TRBJ2-5; 12 nucleotides agree with TRBD2. CDR3 length: 16 residues. V lost 4 bases, J lost 2 bases, and 6 bases stayed unmatched. From germline, CDR1 is SGHNT and CDR2 YYREEE (reference sequence). The CDR3 reads CASSRRTSGTQETQYF. The CDR3 bases are TGTGCCAGCAGCCGAAGGACTAGCGGGACTCAAGAGACCCAGTACTTC. Using reference TRBV5-4 and TRBJ2-5 for the parts outside the CDR3, the full variable domain is ETGVTQSPTHLIKTRGQQVTLRCSSQSGHNTVSWYQQALGQGPQFIFQYYREEENGRGNFPPRFSGLQFPNYSSELNVNALELDDSALYLCASSRRTSGTQETQYFGPGTRLLVL.

The table lists this clone with a count of one. The rearrangement uses TRBV18 and TRBJ2-6; D possibly corresponds to TRBD2 (6 bases). The CDR3 contains 16 residues. V lost 4 bases to trimming and J lost 4 bases, with 14 bases between them. Germline assignment: CDR1 KGHSH and CDR2 LQKENI. The CDR3 here is CASSRGGGAGANVLTF. CDR3 nucleotide sequence: TGTGCCAGCTCACGCGGCGGCGGGGCCGGGGCCAACGTCCTGACTTTC.

V and J are TRBV28 and TRBJ2-7; tentatively, D is TRBD2 (6 bases). The germline CDR1 and CDR2 sequences are MDHEN and SYDVKM. The CDR3 covers 14 residues. Between the trimmed V and J ends, which lost 5 bases and 6 bases, there was a span of 17 bases. Here the CDR3 DNA reads TGTGCCAGCAGTCCACCCCGGGACTCTGCCGAGCAGTACTTC. Translation gives CASSPPRDSAEQYF.

The gene calls are TRBV2 and TRBJ1-1; D perhaps matches TRBD1 (5 bases). The ends were cut back, 6 bases at V and 5 bases at J, with 13 bases in the middle. Germline CDR1 is SNHLY and CDR2 is FYNNEI. CDR3 length equals 13 residues. The DNA of the CDR3 is TGTGCCAGCAGCCGACAGTTTTTAACTGAAGCTTTCTTT. Translated, it gives CASSRQFLTEAFF.

This chain connects TRBV6-2 or TRBV6-3 to TRBJ2-7; no reliable D call. Germline V gene sequence: CDR1 MNHEY, CDR2 SVGEGT. V was pared by 0 bases and J by 0 bases, with 18 bases between. The CDR3 has 18 residues. The CDR3 DNA sequence: TGTGCCAGCAGTTACTCTCTCACAGACATTCCGCTCTCCTACGAGCAGTACTTC. This codes for CASSYSLTDIPLSYEQYF.

The chain combines TRBV6-5 with TRBJ1-2; a weak D match, TRBD1 (5 bases). Deletions cut 2 bases from V and 5 bases from J, with 12 bases between. The CDR3 length is 14 residues. The germline V gene has CDR1 MNHEY and CDR2 SVGAGI. CDR3 nucleotide sequence: TGTGCCAGCAGTTACCGGGTCCCAGGGTATGGCTACACCTTC. It translates to CASSYRVPGYGYTF.

The rearrangement links TRBV6-6 to TRBJ1-2; 10 bases map to TRBD1. Per the germline V gene, CDR1 is MNHNY and CDR2 is SVGAGI (reference sequence). The CDR3 has 14 residues. J lost 4 bases, V lost 6 bases, and 5 bases had no gene match. The CDR3 here is CASSGGQGGYGYTF. CDR3 bases: TGTGCCAGCAGCGGAGGACAGGGGGGCTATGGCTACACCTTC.

The V and J genes are TRBV7-9 and TRBJ1-5, with TRBD1 matching over 9 bases. CDR1 and CDR2 (germline): SEHNR, FQNEAQ (reference sequence). V shed 5 bases, J shed 4 bases, and the junction held 9 bases outside the gene matches. The CDR3 length is 16 residues. CDR3 nucleotides: TGTGCCAGCAGCCGGTGGGGACAGGGTAGGAATCAGCCCCAGCATTTT. It is translated as CASSRWGQGRNQPQHF.

The CDR3 nucleotides are TGCAGTGCTAGTAGGGCTGATACGCAGTATTTT. This codes for CSASRADTQYF. The chain employs TRBV20-1 and TRBJ2-3; no reliable D call. Trimming stripped 3 bases from V and 6 bases from J, with 7 bases between. The CDR3 is 11 residues long. CDR1 is DFQATT and CDR2 is SNEGSKA in the germline V gene (reference sequence).

The V and J genes are TRBV28 and TRBJ1-2, with D hard to call. The germline V gene has CDR1 MDHEN and CDR2 SYDVKM. The V and J ends lost 5 bases and 4 bases respectively, with 17 bases between them. The CDR3 consists of 15 residues. The CDR3 protein is CASSPTVAGRYGYTF. The CDR3 DNA is TGTGCCAGCAGTCCCACGGTGGCAGGTCGCTATGGCTACACCTTC.